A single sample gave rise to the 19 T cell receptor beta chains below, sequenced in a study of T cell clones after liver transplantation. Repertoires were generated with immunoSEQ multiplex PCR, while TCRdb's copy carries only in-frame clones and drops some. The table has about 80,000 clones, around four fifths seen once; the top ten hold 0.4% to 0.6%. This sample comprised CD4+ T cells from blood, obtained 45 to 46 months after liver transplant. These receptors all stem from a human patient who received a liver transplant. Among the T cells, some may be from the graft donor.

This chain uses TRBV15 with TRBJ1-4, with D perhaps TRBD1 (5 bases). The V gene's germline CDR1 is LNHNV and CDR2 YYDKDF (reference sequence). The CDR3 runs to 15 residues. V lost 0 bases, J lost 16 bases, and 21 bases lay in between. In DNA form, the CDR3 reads TGTGCCACCAGCAGAGATGGGGGGTGGGCGGGCTCACAGTTTTTT. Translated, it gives CATSRDGGWAGSQFF.

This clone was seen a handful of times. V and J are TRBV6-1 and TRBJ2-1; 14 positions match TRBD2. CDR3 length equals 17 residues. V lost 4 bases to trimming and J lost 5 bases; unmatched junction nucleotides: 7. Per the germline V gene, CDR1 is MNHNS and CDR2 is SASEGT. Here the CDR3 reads CASSGPGTSGSDNEQFF. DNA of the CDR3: TGTGCCAGCAGTGGCCCAGGGACTAGCGGGAGCGACAATGAGCAGTTCTTC.

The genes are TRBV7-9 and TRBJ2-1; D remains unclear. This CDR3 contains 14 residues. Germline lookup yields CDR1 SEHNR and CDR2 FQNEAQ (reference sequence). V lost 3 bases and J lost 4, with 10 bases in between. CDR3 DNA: TGTGCCAGCAGCTTCATGCTATCATACAATGAGCAGTTCTTC. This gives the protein CASSFMLSYNEQFF.

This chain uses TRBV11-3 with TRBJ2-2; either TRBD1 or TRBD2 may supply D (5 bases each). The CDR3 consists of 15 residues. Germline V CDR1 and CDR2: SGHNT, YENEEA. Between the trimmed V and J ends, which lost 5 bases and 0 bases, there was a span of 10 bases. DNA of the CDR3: TGTGCCAGCAGCCTGGGACGGCCGAACACCGGGGAGCTGTTTTTT. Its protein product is CASSLGRPNTGELFF. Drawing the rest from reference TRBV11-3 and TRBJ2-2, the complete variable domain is EAGVVQSPRYKIIEKKQPVAFWCNPISGHNTLYWYLQNLGQGPELLIRYENEEAVDDSQLPKDRFSAERLKGVDSTLKIQPAELGDSAVYLCASSLGRPNTGELFFGEGSRLTVL.

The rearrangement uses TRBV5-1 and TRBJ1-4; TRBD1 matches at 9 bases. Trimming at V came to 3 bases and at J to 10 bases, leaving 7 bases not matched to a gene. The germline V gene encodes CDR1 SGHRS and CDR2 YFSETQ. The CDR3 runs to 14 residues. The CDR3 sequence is CASSSGDRAGKLFF. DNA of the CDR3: TGCGCCAGCAGCTCCGGGGACAGGGCGGGAAAACTGTTTTTT.

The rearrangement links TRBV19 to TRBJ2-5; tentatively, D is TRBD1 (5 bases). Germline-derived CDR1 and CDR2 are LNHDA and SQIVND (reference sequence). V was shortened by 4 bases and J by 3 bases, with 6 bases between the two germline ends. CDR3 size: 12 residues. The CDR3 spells CASSRGKETQYF. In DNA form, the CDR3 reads TGTGCCAGTAGTAGGGGCAAAGAGACCCAGTACTTC.

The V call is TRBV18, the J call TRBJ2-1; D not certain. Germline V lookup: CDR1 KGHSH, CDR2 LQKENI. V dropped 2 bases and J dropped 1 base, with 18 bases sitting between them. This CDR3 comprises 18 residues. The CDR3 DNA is TGTGCCAGCTCACCATCCGGAGCGCAAGGCGGTTCCTACAATGAGCAGTTCTTC. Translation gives CASSPSGAQGGSYNEQFF.

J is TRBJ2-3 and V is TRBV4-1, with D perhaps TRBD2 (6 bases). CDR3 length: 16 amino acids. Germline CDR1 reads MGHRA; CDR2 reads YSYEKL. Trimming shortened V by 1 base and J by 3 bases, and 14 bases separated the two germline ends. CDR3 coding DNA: TGCGCCAGCAGCCAAGTAGGGGCAGGGAGGACAGATACGCAGTATTTT. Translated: CASSQVGAGRTDTQYF.

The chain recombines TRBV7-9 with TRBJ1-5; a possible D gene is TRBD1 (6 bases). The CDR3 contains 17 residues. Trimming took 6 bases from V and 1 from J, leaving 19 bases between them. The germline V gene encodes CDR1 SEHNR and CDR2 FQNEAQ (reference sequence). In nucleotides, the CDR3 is TGTGCCAGCAGATTGGACAGACGGGTGGGGAGCAATCAGCCCCAGCATTTT. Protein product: CASRLDRRVGSNQPQHF.

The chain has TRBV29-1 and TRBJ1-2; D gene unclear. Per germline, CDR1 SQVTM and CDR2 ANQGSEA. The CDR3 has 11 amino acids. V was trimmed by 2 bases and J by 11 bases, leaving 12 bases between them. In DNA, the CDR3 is TGCAGCGTTGAATCAGCGGAGCTTTACACCTTC. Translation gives CSVESAELYTF.

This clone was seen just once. The CDR3 loop is CASSHAFQGANTEAFF. CDR3 nucleotides: TGCGCCAGCAGCCACGCATTTCAGGGGGCGAACACTGAAGCTTTCTTT. V gene TRBV4-3 combines with J gene TRBJ1-1; 8 bases line up with TRBD1. This CDR3 contains 16 residues. The germline gives CDR1 LGHNA, CDR2 YSLEER. V gave up 3 bases and J gave up 1 base; unmatched junction bases: 7.

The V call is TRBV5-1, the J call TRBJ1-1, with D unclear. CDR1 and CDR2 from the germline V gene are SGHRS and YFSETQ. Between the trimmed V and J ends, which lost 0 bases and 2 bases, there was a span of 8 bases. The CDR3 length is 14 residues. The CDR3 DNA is TGCGCCAGCAGCTTGGAGCCAGGAAACACTGAAGCTTTCTTT. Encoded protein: CASSLEPGNTEAFF.

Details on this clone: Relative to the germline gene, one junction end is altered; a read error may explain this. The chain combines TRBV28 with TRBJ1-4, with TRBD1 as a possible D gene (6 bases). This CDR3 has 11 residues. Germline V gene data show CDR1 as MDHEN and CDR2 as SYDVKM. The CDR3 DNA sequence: TGTGCCAGCAGTTTAAGGGGGGGTCCAACTTTT. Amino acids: CASSLRGGPTF.

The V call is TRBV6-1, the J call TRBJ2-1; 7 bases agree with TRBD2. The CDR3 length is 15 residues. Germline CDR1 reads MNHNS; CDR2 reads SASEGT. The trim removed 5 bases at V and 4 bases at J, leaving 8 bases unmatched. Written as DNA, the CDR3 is TGTGCCAGCAGTTTTTCCGGGACTATATACAATGAGCAGTTCTTC. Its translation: CASSFSGTIYNEQFF.

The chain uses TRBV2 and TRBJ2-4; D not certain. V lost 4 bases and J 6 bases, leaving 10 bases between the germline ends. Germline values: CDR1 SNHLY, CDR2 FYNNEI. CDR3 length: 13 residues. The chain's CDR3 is CASSARILNIQYF. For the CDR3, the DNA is TGTGCCAGCAGTGCCCGGATATTAAACATTCAGTACTTC.

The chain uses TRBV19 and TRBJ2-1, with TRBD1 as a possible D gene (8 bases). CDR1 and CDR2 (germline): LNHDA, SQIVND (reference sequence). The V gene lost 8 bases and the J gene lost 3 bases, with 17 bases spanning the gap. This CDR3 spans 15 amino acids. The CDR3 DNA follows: TGTGCCAGTCACCCCGGGGGGACAGGCTACAATGAGCAGTTCTTC. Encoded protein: CASHPGGTGYNEQFF.

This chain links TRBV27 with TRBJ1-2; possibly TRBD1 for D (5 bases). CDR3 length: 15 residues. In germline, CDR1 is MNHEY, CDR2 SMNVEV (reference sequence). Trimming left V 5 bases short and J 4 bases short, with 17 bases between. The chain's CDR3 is CASSLVGGSAYGYTF. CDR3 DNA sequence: TGTGCCAGCAGTCTCGTGGGGGGTTCGGCCTATGGCTACACCTTC.

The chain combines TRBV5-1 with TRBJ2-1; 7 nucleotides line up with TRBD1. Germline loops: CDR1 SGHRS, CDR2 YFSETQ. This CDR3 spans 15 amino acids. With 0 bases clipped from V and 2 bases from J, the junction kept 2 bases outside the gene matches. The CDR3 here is CASSLGQGTYNEQFF. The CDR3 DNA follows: TGCGCCAGCAGCTTGGGACAGGGAACCTACAATGAGCAGTTCTTC.

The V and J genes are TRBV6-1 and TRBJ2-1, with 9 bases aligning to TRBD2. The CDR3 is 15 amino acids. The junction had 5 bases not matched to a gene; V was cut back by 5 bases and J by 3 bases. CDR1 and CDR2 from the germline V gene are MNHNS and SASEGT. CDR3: CASSLASGVYNEQFF. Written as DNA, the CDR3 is TGTGCCAGCAGTCTAGCTAGCGGGGTCTACAATGAGCAGTTCTTC.